The clone carrying this T cell receptor beta chain was recorded many times. The antigen remains undetermined. The CDR3 has 14 residues. CDR1 is SGHTA and CDR2 is FQGNSA in the germline V gene. V shed 4 bases, J shed 5 bases, and the junction held 4 bases outside the gene matches. This sample stems from a study of T cell repertoires in cytomegalovirus infection. Study context: Indicated by public TCR beta signatures were CMV infection and matching HLA type.

TCRdb redid the calling of the reads with MiXCR, one entry per CDR3 protein. Found here are about 830,000 distinct CDR3 sequences, about 33% of them singletons; the top ten hold around 11%. The clonotype originates from a human donor in good health (CMV status not recorded). Some clones in this sample may be carry-over from other donors' samples. The sequences come from cultured CD8+ T cells from PBMCs, collected from culture after CMV antigen stimulation. The chain recombines TRBV7-2 with TRBJ1-2, with 10 bases aligning to TRBD1. Written as DNA, the CDR3 is TGTGCCAGCAGCTACGGGACAGGGGTATATGGCTACACCTTC. This sequence encodes CASSYGTGVYGYTF.